The rows below give T cell receptor beta chains drawn from one sample of a study of sequential checkpoint blockade in melanoma. Profiled with immunoSEQ multiplex PCR; TCRdb holds only in-frame clones, not every one. The data hold 5,000 to 5,500 clones, with approximately 80% observed a single time. This specimen consisted of CD8+ T cells sorted from blood (inferred from file names), obtained from a patient given nivolumab and ipilimumab in sequence. The receptors were sampled from a human donor with melanoma. Both conserved end residues are part of each CDR3. The D gene is left open where the match is weak. Clone size is shown for a subset of rows, as once, few, many or a class of expanded clone.

TRBJ2-7 NA NA TRBV6-1 TGTGCCAGCAGTGCGAGCCCTAAAGGACAGTCCTACGAGCAGTACTTC CASSASPKGQSYEQYF
TRBJ2-7 TRBD2 NA TRBV5-1 TGCGCCAGCAGCCGGGAGGGACACTTGAGCTCCTACGAGCAGTACTTC CASSREGHLSSYEQYF
TRBJ2-2 NA NA TRBV9 TGTGCCAGCAGCGTAGGGGGAGGTCATATGATGGCCGGGGAGCTGTTTTTT CASSVGGGHMMAGELFF
TRBJ1-1 NA NA TRBV6-5 TGTGCCAGCAGTTACTCGATAGGGAGGTCAGCTTTCTTT CASSYSIGRSAFF
TRBJ1-5 NA NA TRBV7-9 TGTGCCAGCAGCTCAGAAGGGACTGCGAGTCAGCCCCAGCATTTT CASSSEGTASQPQHF
TRBJ1-5 NA few TRBV7-9 TGTGCCAGCAGCATCGGACAGACCAATCAGCCCCAGCATTTT CASSIGQTNQPQHF
TRBJ2-5 TRBD2 NA TRBV5-1 TGCGCCAGCAGCTTGAGCGGGGGGGTTCTGGAGACCCAGTACTTC CASSLSGGVLETQYF
TRBJ1-1 TRBD1 NA TRBV6-1 TGTGCCAGCGGAAAGGGGGCTGCCCAAGCTTTCTTT CASGKGAAQAFF
TRBJ1-3 TRBD1 once TRBV9 TGTGCCAGCAGCGAGCGGACAGGCGGCTCTGGAAACACCATATATTTT CASSERTGGSGNTIYF
TRBJ2-3 TRBD2 NA TRBV29-1 TGCAGCGTTGAAGATCCCAGCGGGGGACCCACAGATACGCAGTATTTT CSVEDPSGGPTDTQYF
TRBJ2-2 TRBD1 NA TRBV9 TGTGCCAGCAGCGTATCCCAGGACAGGGGATCCCTTCCCGGGGAGCTGTTTTTT CASSVSQDRGSLPGELFF
TRBJ2-1 NA NA TRBV29-1 TGCAGCGTTGAAAGCCTCTCCTACAATGAGCAGTTCTTC CSVESLSYNEQFF
TRBJ2-7 TRBD1 once TRBV27 TGTGCCAGCCGGACAGGGACCTACGAGCAGTACTTC CASRTGTYEQYF
TRBJ2-1 TRBD2 NA TRBV4-3 TGCGCCAGCAGCCCTGAGCGGGGGGGCCGTAGAAATGAGCAGTTCTTC CASSPERGGRRNEQFF
TRBJ2-1 TRBD2 NA TRBV19 TGTGCCAGTAGTCTAGCCGGGGGGGCCGCTACCAATGAGCAGTTCTTC CASSLAGGAATNEQFF
TRBJ2-7 TRBD1 NA TRBV13 TGTGCCAGCAGCCCCGGACAGGGGACCTCCTACGAGCAGCACTTC CASSPGQGTSYEQHF
TRBJ2-1 TRBD2 NA TRBV25-1 TGTGCCAGCAGTCCACCCGGGACTAGATTTTATGAGCAGTTCTTC CASSPPGTRFYEQFF
TRBJ2-1 TRBD1 NA TRBV6-5 TGTGCCAGCAGTTACGGGACAGGGCTGGGGAATGAGCAGTTCTTC CASSYGTGLGNEQFF
TRBJ1-1 NA NA TRBV29-1 TGCAGCGTTGATAGGGGGTCTGAAGCTTTCTTT CSVDRGSEAFF
TRBJ2-1 TRBD2 NA TRBV27 TGTGCCAGCAGGGAACTAGCGGGGAGTACCTACAATGAGCAGTTCTTC CASRELAGSTYNEQFF
TRBJ1-2 NA NA TRBV7-8 TGTGCCAGCAGCCGACTTAGCTCCTATGGCTACACCTTC CASSRLSSYGYTF
TRBJ1-1 NA NA TRBV5-5 TGTGCCAGCAGCTTGCGGTCACACACTGAAGCTTTCTTT CASSLRSHTEAFF
TRBJ1-2 TRBD1 large TRBV6-5 TGTGCCAGCAGTTTGACCACGGGGACAGGGACCTATGGCTACACCTTC CASSLTTGTGTYGYTF
TRBJ1-1 NA NA TRBV5-1 TGCGCCAGCAGCTTGGGGGGCGTAGACACTGAAGCTTTCTTT CASSLGGVDTEAFF
TRBJ1-2 NA NA TRBV29-1 TGCAGCGTTGGGGGGGGTGTGAGCTATGGCTACACCTTC CSVGGGVSYGYTF
TRBJ2-5 NA NA TRBV5-4 TGTGCCAGCAGCCGGACCAGCGGACAAGAGACCCAGTACTTC CASSRTSGQETQYF
TRBJ2-3 TRBD2 NA TRBV27 TGTGCCAGCAGGGGCCGGTGGGGGGGGGCAGATACGCAGTATTTT CASRGRWGGADTQYF
TRBJ2-3 NA NA TRBV4-3 TGCGCCAGCAGCCAAGATAGCAGAGTCAAGTACACAGATACGCAGTATTTT CASSQDSRVKYTDTQYF
TRBJ2-7 NA NA TRBV5-1 TGCGCCAGCAGCTTGGAAGGGACACCTGGGGACGAGCAGTACTTC CASSLEGTPGDEQYF
TRBJ1-6 NA NA TRBV5-1 TGCGCCAGCAGCCGGGACTGGTTTAATTCACCCCTCCACTTT CASSRDWFNSPLHF
TRBJ2-3 TRBD2 NA TRBV9 TGTGCCAGCAGCGTAGGAGGACTAGCGGGGGGAACAGATACGCAGTATTTT CASSVGGLAGGTDTQYF
TRBJ2-7 NA NA TRBV27 TGTGCCAGCAGTCGGGGAGGACTCGGCTACGAGCAGTACTTC CASSRGGLGYEQYF
TRBJ2-7 TRBD1 NA TRBV9 TGTGCCAGCAGCGTAGGAGGGGGACAGGGCTGGGCCTACGAGCAGTACTTC CASSVGGGQGWAYEQYF
TRBJ2-7 TRBD1 few TRBV4-3 TGCGCCAGCAGCCCTACCGGGACAGGGACTTTCGAGCAGTACTTC CASSPTGTGTFEQYF
TRBJ2-7 TRBD1 NA TRBV7-3 TGTGCCAGCAGCCCAGGACAGGGAACCTACGAGCAGTACTTC CASSPGQGTYEQYF
TRBJ1-2 NA NA TRBV6-5 TGTGCCAGCAGGGGGGCAGGAGAGATGTGGTATGGCTACACCTTC CASRGAGEMWYGYTF
TRBJ2-1 NA NA TRBV4-3 TGCGCCAGCAGCCAAGAAGGGTGGAGGAATGAGCAGTTCTTC CASSQEGWRNEQFF
TRBJ2-2 NA few TRBV9 TGTGCCAGCAGCGTAAATCAGGGTGTCCCCGGGGAGCTGTTTTTT CASSVNQGVPGELFF
TRBJ1-5 NA NA TRBV7-2 TGTGCCAGCAGCTTAGGTCTTTGGGCGGGTCGCCCTAATCAGCCCCAGCATTTT CASSLGLWAGRPNQPQHF
TRBJ1-2 TRBD1 NA TRBV19 TGTGCCAGTAGTTCTCCGGGGTACAGGGGGCAAGACTCCTTC CASSSPGYRGQDSF
TRBJ1-2 NA once TRBV19 TGTGCCAGTAGTATCCTTCCAGGTCGCGGCTACACCTTC CASSILPGRGYTF
TRBJ2-1 NA NA TRBV4-3 TGCGCCAGCAGCCAGGGACTTACTAACAATGAGCAGTTCTTC CASSQGLTNNEQFF
TRBJ2-2 NA NA TRBV6-5 TGTGCCAGCAGAACAGGGGGGGACGGGGAGCTGTTTTTT CASRTGGDGELFF
TRBJ2-6 NA NA TRBV5-6 TGTGCCAGCAGCTTCGGGACTGGGGCCAACGTCCTGACTTTC CASSFGTGANVLTF
TRBJ2-7 TRBD2 few TRBV28 TGTGCCAGCAGTTTAGAGTTCTTGGGGACTAGCGCCGACGAGCAGTACTTC CASSLEFLGTSADEQYF
TRBJ2-7 NA NA TRBV5-8 TGTGCCAGCAGCTTGGCAGGGTACGTTAACGAGCAGTACTTC CASSLAGYVNEQYF
TRBJ2-7 TRBD1 NA TRBV28 TGTGCCAGCAGGACGGCGGGACAGGGGCTGCACGAGCAGTACTTC CASRTAGQGLHEQYF
TRBJ2-7 TRBD1 NA TRBV5-1 TGCGCCAGCAGCCCCCGGACAGGGGGCCACGAGCAGTACTTC CASSPRTGGHEQYF
TRBJ2-1 NA once TRBV5-5 TGTGCCAGCAGTCAAATGACTCACAACTACAATGAGCAGTTCTTC CASSQMTHNYNEQFF
TRBJ1-2 TRBD1 medium-sized TRBV6-5 TGTGCCAGCAGTTACTCGACCGGGACAGTATCACCCTACACCTTC CASSYSTGTVSPYTF
TRBJ2-1 TRBD1 NA TRBV9 TGTGCCAGCAGCATACAGGGGGCTGGTTCCAATGAGCAGTTCTTC CASSIQGAGSNEQFF
TRBJ1-1 NA NA TRBV13 TGTGCCAGCAGCCCTGGACAGTTGAACACTGAAGCTTTCTTT CASSPGQLNTEAFF
TRBJ2-7 NA NA TRBV6-1 TGTGCCAGCAGGTACGGGGGCTCCTACGAGCAGTACTTC CASRYGGSYEQYF
TRBJ1-2 TRBD1 NA TRBV4-3 TGCGCCAGCAGCCAAGGGGACAGGGAAGTTTATGGCTACACCTTC CASSQGDREVYGYTF
TRBJ2-7 TRBD1 NA TRBV4-3 TGCGCCAGCAGCCAGAGCTCGGGGGACAGGGTATTTAACGAGCAGTACTTC CASSQSSGDRVFNEQYF